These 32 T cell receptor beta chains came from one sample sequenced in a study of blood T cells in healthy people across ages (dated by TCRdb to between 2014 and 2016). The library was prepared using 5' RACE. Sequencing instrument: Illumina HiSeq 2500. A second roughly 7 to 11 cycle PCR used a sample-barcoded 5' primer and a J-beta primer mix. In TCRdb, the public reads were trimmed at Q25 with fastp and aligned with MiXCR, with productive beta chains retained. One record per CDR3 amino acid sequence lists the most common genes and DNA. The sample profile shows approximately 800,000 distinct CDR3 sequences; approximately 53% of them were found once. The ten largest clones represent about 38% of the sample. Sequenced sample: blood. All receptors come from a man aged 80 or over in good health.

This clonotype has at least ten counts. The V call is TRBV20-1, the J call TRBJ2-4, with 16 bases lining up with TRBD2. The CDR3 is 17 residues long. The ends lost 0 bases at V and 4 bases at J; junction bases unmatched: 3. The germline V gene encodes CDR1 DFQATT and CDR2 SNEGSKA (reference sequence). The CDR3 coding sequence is TGCAGTGCTAGAGACCCGGGACTAGCGGGAGGGAAAAACATTCAGTACTTC. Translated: CSARDPGLAGGKNIQYF.

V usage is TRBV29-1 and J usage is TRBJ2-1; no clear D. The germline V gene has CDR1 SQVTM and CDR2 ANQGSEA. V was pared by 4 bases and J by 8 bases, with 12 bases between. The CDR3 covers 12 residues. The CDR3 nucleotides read TGCAGCGTTGTTTGGGGTATCGATGAGCAGTTCTTC. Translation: CSVVWGIDEQFF.

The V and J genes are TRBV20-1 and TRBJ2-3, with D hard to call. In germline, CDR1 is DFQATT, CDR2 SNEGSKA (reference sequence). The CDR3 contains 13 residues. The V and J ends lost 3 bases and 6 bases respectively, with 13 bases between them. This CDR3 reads CSASRLDKDTQYF. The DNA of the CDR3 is TGCAGTGCTAGCAGGCTAGACAAGGATACGCAGTATTTT.

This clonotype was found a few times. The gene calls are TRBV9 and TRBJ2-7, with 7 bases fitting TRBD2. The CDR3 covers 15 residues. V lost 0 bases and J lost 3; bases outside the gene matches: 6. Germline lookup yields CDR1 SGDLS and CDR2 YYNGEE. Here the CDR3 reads CASSVAASGVYEQYF. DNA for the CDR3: TGTGCCAGCAGCGTAGCGGCTAGCGGAGTCTACGAGCAGTACTTC.

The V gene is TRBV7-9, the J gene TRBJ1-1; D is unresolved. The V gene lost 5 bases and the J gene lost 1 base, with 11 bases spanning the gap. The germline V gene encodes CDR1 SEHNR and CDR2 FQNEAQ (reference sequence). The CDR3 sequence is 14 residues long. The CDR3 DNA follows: TGTGCCAGCAGCGTATATAACCCGAACACTGAAGCTTTCTTT. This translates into CASSVYNPNTEAFF.

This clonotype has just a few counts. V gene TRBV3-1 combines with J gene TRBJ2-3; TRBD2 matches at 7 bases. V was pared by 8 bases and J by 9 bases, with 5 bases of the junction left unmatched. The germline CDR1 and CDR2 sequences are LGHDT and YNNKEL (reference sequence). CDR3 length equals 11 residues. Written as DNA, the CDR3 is TGTGCCAGCCAGACCGGGAGGACGCAGTATTTT. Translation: CASQTGRTQYF.

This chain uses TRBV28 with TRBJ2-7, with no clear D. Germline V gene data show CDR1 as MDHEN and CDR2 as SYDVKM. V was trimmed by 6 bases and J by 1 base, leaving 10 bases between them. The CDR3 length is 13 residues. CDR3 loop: CASSPFRSYEQYF. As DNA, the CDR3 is TGTGCCAGCAGCCCATTCCGATCCTACGAGCAGTACTTC. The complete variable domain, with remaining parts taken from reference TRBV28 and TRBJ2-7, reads DVKVTQSSRYLVKRTGEKVFLECVQDMDHENMFWYRQDPGLGLRLIYFSYDVKMKEKGDIPEGYSVSREKKERFSLILESASTNQTSMYLCASSPFRSYEQYFGPGTRLTVT.

For the CDR3, the DNA is TGTGCCAGCTCACCACGGGAGGGAGGCTACACCTTC. This translates into CASSPREGGYTF. The chain employs TRBV18 and TRBJ1-2; D uncertain. V shed 1 base and J shed 8 bases, with 8 bases lying between them. Germline lookup yields CDR1 KGHSH and CDR2 LQKENI. CDR3 length: 12 residues.

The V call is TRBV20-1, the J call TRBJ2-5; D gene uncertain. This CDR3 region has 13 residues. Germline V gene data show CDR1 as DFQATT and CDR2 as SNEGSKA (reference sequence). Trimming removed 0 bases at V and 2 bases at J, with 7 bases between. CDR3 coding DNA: TGCAGTGCTAGAGATAGGTCACAAGAGACCCAGTACTTC. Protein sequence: CSARDRSQETQYF.

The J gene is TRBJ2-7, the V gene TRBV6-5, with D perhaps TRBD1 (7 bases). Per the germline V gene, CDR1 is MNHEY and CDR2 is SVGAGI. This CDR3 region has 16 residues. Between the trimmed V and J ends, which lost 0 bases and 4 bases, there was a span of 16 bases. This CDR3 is CASSYSVEGQPYEQYF. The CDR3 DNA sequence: TGTGCCAGCAGTTACTCGGTGGAGGGACAGCCTTACGAGCAGTACTTC.

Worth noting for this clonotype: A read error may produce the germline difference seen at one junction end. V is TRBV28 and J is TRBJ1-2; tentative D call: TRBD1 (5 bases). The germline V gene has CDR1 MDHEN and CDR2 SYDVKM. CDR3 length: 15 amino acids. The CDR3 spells CAISFGPGAHYGYTF. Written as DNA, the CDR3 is TGTGCCATCAGTTTCGGGCCTGGGGCTCACTATGGCTACACCTTC.

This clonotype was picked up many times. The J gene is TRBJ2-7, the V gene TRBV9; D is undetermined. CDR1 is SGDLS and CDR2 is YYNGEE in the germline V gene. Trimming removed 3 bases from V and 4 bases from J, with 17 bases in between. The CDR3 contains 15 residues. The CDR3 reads CASSAPDGTSYEQYF. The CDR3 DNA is TGTGCCAGCAGCGCCCCCGATGGAACCTCATACGAGCAGTACTTC.

The CDR3 coding sequence is TGCAGCGTTGGGAAGGTCCCGACAGGGAGGGACACTGAAGCTTTCTTT. This sequence encodes CSVGKVPTGRDTEAFF. The chain links TRBV29-1 to TRBJ1-1, with 7 bases fitting TRBD1. V shed 4 bases and J 3 bases; nucleotides not matched to a gene: 14. This CDR3 region has 16 residues. Germline CDR1 reads SQVTM; CDR2 reads ANQGSEA.

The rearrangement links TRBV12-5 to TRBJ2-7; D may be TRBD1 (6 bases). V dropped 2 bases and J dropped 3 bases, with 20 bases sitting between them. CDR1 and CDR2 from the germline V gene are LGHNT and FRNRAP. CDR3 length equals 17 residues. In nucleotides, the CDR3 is TGTGCTAGTGGTTTGCACCCAGGGGTCGTAATCGGCTACGAGCAGTACTTC. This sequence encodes CASGLHPGVVIGYEQYF.

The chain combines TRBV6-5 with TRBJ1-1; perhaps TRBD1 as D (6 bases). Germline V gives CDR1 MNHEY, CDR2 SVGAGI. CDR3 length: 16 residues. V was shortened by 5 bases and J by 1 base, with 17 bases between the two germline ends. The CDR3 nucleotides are TGTGCCAGCAGTCCTATTCACGGGGGCTCGAACACTGAAGCTTTCTTT. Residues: CASSPIHGGSNTEAFF.

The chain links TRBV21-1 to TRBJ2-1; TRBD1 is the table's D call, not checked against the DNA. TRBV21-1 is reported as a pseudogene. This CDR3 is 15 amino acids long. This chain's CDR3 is CASSKGGTGDDEQFF. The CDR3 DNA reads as TGTGCCAGCAGCAAAGGGGGGACAGGGGACGATGAGCAGTTCTTC.

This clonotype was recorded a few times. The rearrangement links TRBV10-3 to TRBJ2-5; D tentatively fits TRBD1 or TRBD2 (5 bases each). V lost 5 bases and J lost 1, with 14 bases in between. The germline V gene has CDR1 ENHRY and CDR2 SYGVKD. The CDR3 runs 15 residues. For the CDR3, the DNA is TGTGCCATCAGTCGGGGCGCCCCTTTCCAAGAGACCCAGTACTTC. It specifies CAISRGAPFQETQYF.

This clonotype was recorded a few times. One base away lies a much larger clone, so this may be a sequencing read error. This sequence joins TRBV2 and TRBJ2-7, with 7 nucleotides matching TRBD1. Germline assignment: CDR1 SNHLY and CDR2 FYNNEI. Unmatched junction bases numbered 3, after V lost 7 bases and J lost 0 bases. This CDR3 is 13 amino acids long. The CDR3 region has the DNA TGTGCCAGCACCGGACAGGACTCCTACGAGCAGTACTTC. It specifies CASTGQDSYEQYF.

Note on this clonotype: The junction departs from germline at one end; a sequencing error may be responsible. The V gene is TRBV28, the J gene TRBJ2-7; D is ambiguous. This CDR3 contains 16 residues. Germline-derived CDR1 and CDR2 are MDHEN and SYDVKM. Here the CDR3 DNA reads TGTGCCAGCAGTTCCCTCCGGGCGGAACGGTTGAACGAGCGGTACTTC. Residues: CASSSLRAERLNERYF.

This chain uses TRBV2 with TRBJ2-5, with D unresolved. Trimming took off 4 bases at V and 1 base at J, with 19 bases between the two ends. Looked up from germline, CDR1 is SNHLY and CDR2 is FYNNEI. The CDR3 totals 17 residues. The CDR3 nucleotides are TGTGCCAGCAGTGTGAACAGCTTACAACCTTCCCAAGAGACCCAGTACTTC. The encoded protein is CASSVNSLQPSQETQYF.

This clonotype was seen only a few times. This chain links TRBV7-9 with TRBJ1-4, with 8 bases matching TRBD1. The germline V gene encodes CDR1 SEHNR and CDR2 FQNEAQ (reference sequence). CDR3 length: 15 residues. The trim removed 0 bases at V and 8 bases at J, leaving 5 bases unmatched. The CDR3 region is CASSLARTGLEKLFF. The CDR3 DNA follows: TGTGCCAGCAGCTTAGCCCGGACAGGGTTGGAAAAACTGTTTTTT.

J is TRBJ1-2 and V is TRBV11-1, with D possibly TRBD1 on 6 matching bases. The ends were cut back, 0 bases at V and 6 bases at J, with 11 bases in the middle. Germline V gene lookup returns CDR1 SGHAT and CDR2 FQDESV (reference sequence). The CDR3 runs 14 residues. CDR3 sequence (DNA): TGTGCCAGCAGCTTAGCCCGGGGGGCGGATGGCTACACCTTC. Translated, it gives CASSLARGADGYTF.

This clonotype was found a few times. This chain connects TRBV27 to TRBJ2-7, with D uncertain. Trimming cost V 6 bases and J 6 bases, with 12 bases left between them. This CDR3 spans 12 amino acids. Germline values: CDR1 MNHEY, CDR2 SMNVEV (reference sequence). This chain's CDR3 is CASRRSFAEQYF. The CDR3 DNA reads TGTGCCAGCAGGAGGAGTTTCGCCGAGCAGTACTTC.

CDR3 sequence: CASSWGSEAFF. The CDR3 coding sequence is TGTGCCAGCAGTTGGGGGAGTGAAGCTTTCTTT. The chain is built from TRBV27 and TRBJ1-1; D is possibly TRBD1 (5 bases). Germline V gene data show CDR1 as MNHEY and CDR2 as SMNVEV (reference sequence). The ends were cut back, 4 bases at V and 7 bases at J, with 7 bases in the middle. The CDR3 covers 11 residues.

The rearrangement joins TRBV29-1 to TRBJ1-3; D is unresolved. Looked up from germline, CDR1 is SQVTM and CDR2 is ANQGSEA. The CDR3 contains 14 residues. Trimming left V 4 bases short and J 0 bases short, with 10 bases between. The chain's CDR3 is CSVVGHYSGNTIYF. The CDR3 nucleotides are TGCAGCGTTGTCGGCCACTACTCTGGAAACACCATATATTTT.

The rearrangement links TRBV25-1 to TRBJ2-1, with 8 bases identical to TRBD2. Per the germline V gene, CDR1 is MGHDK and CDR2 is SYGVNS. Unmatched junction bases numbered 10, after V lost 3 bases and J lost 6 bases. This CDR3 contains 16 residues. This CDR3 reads CASSDSFGTSINEQFF. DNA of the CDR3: TGTGCCAGCAGTGACAGCTTCGGGACTAGTATCAATGAGCAGTTCTTC.

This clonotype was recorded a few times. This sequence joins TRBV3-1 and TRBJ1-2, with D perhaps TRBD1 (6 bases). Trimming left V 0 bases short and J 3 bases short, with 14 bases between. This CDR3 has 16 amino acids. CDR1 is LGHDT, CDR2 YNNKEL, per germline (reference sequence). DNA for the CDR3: TGTGCCAGCAGCCAAGAGGGACACCCTTCAGACTATGGCTACACCTTC. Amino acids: CASSQEGHPSDYGYTF. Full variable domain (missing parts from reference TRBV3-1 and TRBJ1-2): DTAVSQTPKYLVTQMGNDKSIKCEQNLGHDTMYWYKQDSKKFLKIMFSYNNKELIINETVPNRFSPKSPDKAHLNLHINSLELGDSAVYFCASSQEGHPSDYGYTFGSGTRLTVV.

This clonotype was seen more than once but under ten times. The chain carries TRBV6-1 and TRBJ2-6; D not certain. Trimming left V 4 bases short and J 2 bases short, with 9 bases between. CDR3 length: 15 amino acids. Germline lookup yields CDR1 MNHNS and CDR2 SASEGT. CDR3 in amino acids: CASSGTTTGANVLTF. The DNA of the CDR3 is TGTGCCAGCAGTGGGACCACAACTGGGGCCAACGTCCTGACTTTC.

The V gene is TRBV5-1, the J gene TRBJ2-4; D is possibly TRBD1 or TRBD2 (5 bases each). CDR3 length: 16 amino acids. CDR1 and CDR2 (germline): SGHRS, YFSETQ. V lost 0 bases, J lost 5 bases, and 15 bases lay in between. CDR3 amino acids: CASSLAEGFKENIQYF. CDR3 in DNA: TGCGCCAGCAGCTTGGCTGAGGGGTTTAAGGAAAACATTCAGTACTTC.

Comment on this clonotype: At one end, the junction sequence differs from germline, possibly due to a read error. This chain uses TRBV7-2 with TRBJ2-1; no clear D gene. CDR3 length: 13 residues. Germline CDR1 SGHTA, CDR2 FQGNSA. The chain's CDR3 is CTSSLNTYNEQFF. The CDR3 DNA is TGTACCAGCAGCTTAAACACATACAATGAACAGTTCTTC.

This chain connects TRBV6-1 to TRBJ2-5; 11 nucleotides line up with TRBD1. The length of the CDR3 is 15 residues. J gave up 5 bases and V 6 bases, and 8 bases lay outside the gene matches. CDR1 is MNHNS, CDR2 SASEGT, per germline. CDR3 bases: TGTGCCAGCAGGACCGGGACAGGGGGTAGGGAGACCCAGTACTTC. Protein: CASRTGTGGRETQYF.

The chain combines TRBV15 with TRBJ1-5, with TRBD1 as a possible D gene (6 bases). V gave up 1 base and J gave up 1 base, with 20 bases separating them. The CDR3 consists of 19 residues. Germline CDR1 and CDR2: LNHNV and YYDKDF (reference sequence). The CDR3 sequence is CATSRAPWGPEVSNQPQHF. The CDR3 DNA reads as TGTGCCACCAGCAGAGCGCCGTGGGGGCCGGAGGTGAGCAATCAGCCCCAGCATTTT.